A selection of T cell receptor beta chains follows, all from one sample in a study of B cell selection in AIRE deficiency. Profiling relied on immunoSEQ multiplex PCR, and the TCRdb table lists in-frame clones only, not all of them. Seen here are roughly 14,000 clones, 90% to 95% observed once, and the top ten hold about 1%. Material: Tregs sorted from PBMCs. The receptors shown here come from a human donor with AIRE deficiency. Both conserved end residues are part of each CDR3. The D gene is left open where the match is weak. Size is stated for part of the rows, as once, few or many counts, or as a class when the clone is expanded.

clone size	V gene	J gene	D gene	CDR3 protein
few	TRBV7-9	TRBJ1-2	-	CASSTTVLSYGYTF
-	TRBV19	TRBJ1-3	TRBD1	CASSDRGRGNTIYF
-	TRBV5-1	TRBJ2-3	-	CASSLAGSSQPHSDTQYF
-	TRBV20-1	TRBJ2-1	-	CSARGYNEQFF
-	TRBV7-3	TRBJ2-1	-	CASSLGQLSYNEQFF
few	TRBV18	TRBJ2-7	-	CASSQLFRAAYEQYF
-	TRBV19	TRBJ2-1	-	CASSRGNEQFF
-	TRBV7-9	TRBJ2-3	TRBD1	CASSTTPGQGSRTQYF
once	TRBV5-3	TRBJ1-1	-	CASSDIREGNTEAFF
-	TRBV28	TRBJ2-3	-	CASSPHLGARTDTQYF
-	TRBV28	TRBJ2-3	TRBD2	CASSSLAGAADTQYF
-	TRBV28	TRBJ2-3	-	CASTPSGWRDTQYF
-	TRBV5-1	TRBJ1-1	-	CASSSRDLRGTEAFF
-	TRBV7-2	TRBJ2-3	TRBD2	CASSTQGGRFLKDTQYF
-	TRBV7-2	TRBJ2-7	-	CASSLDADGEQYF
-	TRBV25-1	TRBJ1-1	TRBD1	CASFRWDRVPNTEAFF
once	TRBV11-1	TRBJ2-7	-	CASSLPRGWQYF
-	TRBV11-2	TRBJ2-2	-	CASRPGGPNTGELFF
-	TRBV7-2	TRBJ2-1	-	CASSTRDLKQFF
-	TRBV5-1	TRBJ2-1	TRBD2	CASTIGLAGFGTEQFF
-	TRBV10-2	TRBJ2-1	TRBD2	CASTGLAGYNEQFF
-	TRBV6-1	TRBJ1-6	-	CASSDIGGLNSPLHF
-	TRBV2	TRBJ2-1	TRBD2	CASVVGEGPGNEQFF
-	TRBV5-4	TRBJ2-7	-	CASSLPPFSEQYF
-	TRBV29-1	TRBJ1-2	TRBD1	CSVDPTGVYGYTF
once	TRBV28	TRBJ1-5	-	CASGQPQHF
-	TRBV19	TRBJ2-3	TRBD1	CASSIRQGRMGDTQYF
-	TRBV11-2	TRBJ2-7	-	CASSFTFQGYEQYF
-	TRBV15	TRBJ2-1	TRBD2	CATSREGLDYNEQFF
-	TRBV6-5	TRBJ1-1	TRBD1	CASKGQGTTEAFF
-	TRBV4-1	TRBJ2-6	-	CASSQDQFLGTSGANVLTF
-	TRBV7-8	TRBJ2-5	-	CASSLDGRKETQYF
-	TRBV5-1	TRBJ2-5	TRBD2	CASSPNPTSGGETQYF
-	TRBV11-2	TRBJ2-1	TRBD2	CASSPAGGLYNEQFF
-	TRBV4-2	TRBJ2-1	-	CASSRETDNEQFF
-	TRBV6-6	TRBJ2-3	TRBD2	CASSGLAGSDTQYF
-	TRBV19	TRBJ1-3	-	CASTMALRRNTIYF
-	TRBV21-1	TRBJ2-5	-	CASSKVTIQELERTQYF
-	TRBV29-1	TRBJ2-1	TRBD2	CSVAMGLAGGPNEQFF
once	TRBV21-1	TRBJ1-2	-	CASTMTGTTNYGYTF
once	TRBV30	TRBJ1-1	-	CAGMGGGQNTEAFF
-	TRBV4-2	TRBJ2-1	-	CASSQEVLLRYNEQFF
-	TRBV10-2	TRBJ1-3	-	CASRRTDSGNTIYF
few	TRBV5-1	TRBJ2-2	-	CASSLLGPNTGELFF
-	TRBV6-5	TRBJ2-6	-	CASSFGGPGANVLTF
-	TRBV25-1	TRBJ2-3	-	CASSDPSKSTDTQYF
-	TRBV19	TRBJ2-7	TRBD1	CASSIVRDSSYEQYF
-	TRBV6-1	TRBJ1-1	TRBD1	CASSARQGARGTEAFF